Each of the 19 T cell receptor beta chains below was sequenced from the same sample in a study of identical twins. TCRdb redid the calling of the 5' RACE reads with MiXCR, one entry per CDR3 protein. Of roughly 1,500,000 distinct CDR3 sequences in the sample, roughly 35% are singletons; the top ten hold roughly 0.3%. Sequences were obtained from cord blood. All receptors derive from a newborn girl in good health.

V and J are TRBV11-2 and TRBJ2-7; the D call may be TRBD1 or TRBD2 (5 bases each). Germline loops: CDR1 SGHAT, CDR2 FQNNGV. The CDR3 runs 15 residues. V lost 7 bases and J lost 12, with 28 bases in between. DNA of the CDR3: TGTGCCAGCACACAGATCAAGGGGAAGGGAGAGACCCGGTACTTC. Protein sequence: CASTQIKGKGETRYF. Full variable domain (rest looked up from reference TRBV11-2 and TRBJ2-7): EAGVAQSPRYKIIEKRQSVAFWCNPISGHATLYWYQQILGQGPKLLIQFQNNGVVDDSQLPKDRFSAERLKGVDSTLKIQPAKLEDSAVYLCASTQIKGKGETRYFGPGTRLTVT.

CDR3 sequence reads: CSARVTSETQYF. The CDR3 DNA follows: TGCAGTGCTAGAGTGACATCAGAGACCCAGTACTTC. This chain uses TRBV20-1 with TRBJ2-7; no firm D call. The DNA matches TRBJ2-5 better at its end, which makes the J call doubtful. CDR1 is DFQATT and CDR2 is SNEGSKA in the germline V gene (reference sequence). This CDR3 spans 12 amino acids.

V usage is TRBV3-1 and J usage is TRBJ1-2, with a weak D call TRBD1 (5 bases). This CDR3 has 16 residues. The germline V gene has CDR1 LGHDT and CDR2 YNNKEL (reference sequence). Deletions cut 3 bases from V and 0 bases from J, with 14 bases between. The DNA for the CDR3 is TGTGCCAGCAGCCACGGACACCTACCCGCTAACTATGGCTACACCTTC. Translation gives CASSHGHLPANYGYTF. The entire variable domain, with the rest obtained from reference TRBV3-1 and TRBJ1-2, is as follows: DTAVSQTPKYLVTQMGNDKSIKCEQNLGHDTMYWYKQDSKKFLKIMFSYNNKELIINETVPNRFSPKSPDKAHLNLHINSLELGDSAVYFCASSHGHLPANYGYTFGSGTRLTVV.

The sample holds a few counts of this clonotype. The CDR3 region is CAISTHRGQRTDTQYF. The CDR3 coding sequence is TGTGCCATCAGTACCCACAGGGGGCAACGCACAGATACGCAGTATTTT. The V call is TRBV10-3, the J call TRBJ2-3, with TRBD1 matching 9 bases. This CDR3 is built from 16 residues. The trim removed 5 bases at V and 1 base at J, leaving 7 bases unmatched. Per the germline V gene, CDR1 is ENHRY and CDR2 is SYGVKD.

V usage is TRBV5-1 and J usage is TRBJ2-5; 15 positions agree with TRBD2. Germline V gene sequence: CDR1 SGHRS, CDR2 YFSETQ. The CDR3 consists of 17 residues. With 4 bases clipped from V and 11 bases from J, the junction kept 15 bases outside the gene matches. The DNA of the CDR3 is TGCGCCAGCAGCCTACCGGGACTAGCGGGAGGAGTGAATGAGCAGTACTTC. Amino acid sequence: CASSLPGLAGGVNEQYF.

This clonotype has just a few counts. This chain connects TRBV29-1 to TRBJ2-5, with 7 positions matching TRBD2. Trimming cost V 4 bases and J 11 bases; bases outside gene matches: 19. Germline CDR1 SQVTM, CDR2 ANQGSEA. The CDR3 is made up of 15 amino acids. The CDR3 nucleotides are TGCAGCGTTGCGCCCGAGCGGGGAGCCTACAATGAGCAGTACTTC. Its translation: CSVAPERGAYNEQYF.

The chain is built from TRBV13 and TRBJ2-1; the D gene could be TRBD1 or TRBD2 (5 bases each). Germline V gives CDR1 PRHDT, CDR2 FYEKMQ (reference sequence). Trimming left V 4 bases short and J 2 bases short, with 12 bases between. The CDR3 extends over 15 amino acids. The CDR3, as DNA: TGTGCCAGCAGCTGGGACGGTACGGCCTACAATGAGCAGTTCTTC. Translated: CASSWDGTAYNEQFF.

A few counts support this clonotype. This chain connects TRBV18 to TRBJ2-3; 8 bases match TRBD2. The CDR3 is 16 amino acids. V shed 3 bases and J 2 bases; nucleotides not matched to a gene: 7. Germline V gene sequence: CDR1 KGHSH, CDR2 LQKENI. The CDR3 DNA is TGTGCCAGCTCACCTTCTGGGACTAGGATCACAGATACGCAGTATTTT. Translated: CASSPSGTRITDTQYF.

The J gene is TRBJ1-1, the V gene TRBV15; maybe TRBD1 (5 bases). The CDR3 length is 14 residues. CDR1 is LNHNV, CDR2 YYDKDF, per germline (reference sequence). Trimming took 5 bases from V and 0 from J, leaving 10 bases between them. CDR3 nucleotide sequence: TGTGCCACCAGCGTAACAGGCATGAACACTGAAGCTTTCTTT. Translation: CATSVTGMNTEAFF.

This sequence joins TRBV4-1 and TRBJ1-2, with D possibly matching TRBD1 (5 bases). This CDR3 contains 13 residues. Germline lookup yields CDR1 MGHRA and CDR2 YSYEKL. V lost 1 base and J lost 10, with 13 bases in between. The CDR3 nucleotides read TGCGCCAGCAGCCAAGTTGTCTACGGGGCCTACACCTTC. Its protein product is CASSQVVYGAYTF.

The rearrangement uses TRBV12-5 and TRBJ2-1; no clear D gene. Trimming pared 1 base from V and 4 bases from J, leaving 11 bases between. The CDR3 length is 15 residues. The germline V gene has CDR1 LGHNT and CDR2 FRNRAP. The CDR3 nucleotides are TGTGCTAGTGGTTTGGGGTTATCCTCTTACAATGAGCAGTTCTTC. This gives the protein CASGLGLSSYNEQFF.

The CDR3 spells CASSRQTHEQYF. The CDR3 DNA sequence: TGTGCCAGCTCACGACAGACCCACGAGCAGTACTTC. The chain has TRBV18 and TRBJ2-5, with a possible D match to TRBD1 (5 bases). The tail of the sequence fits TRBJ2-7 better, so the J call may be wrong. The CDR3 has 12 residues. Germline assignment: CDR1 KGHSH and CDR2 LQKENI.

The V call is TRBV27, the J call TRBJ2-7; 7 bases map to TRBD1. Trimming removed 5 bases from V and 0 bases from J; junction bases left unmatched: 10. Germline V CDR1 and CDR2: MNHEY, SMNVEV (reference sequence). CDR3 length: 16 amino acids. In DNA form, the CDR3 reads TGTGCCAGCAGTGGATACAGGGGCCCCAGCTCCTACGAGCAGTACTTC. Encoded protein: CASSGYRGPSSYEQYF.

The CDR3 DNA sequence: TGTGCCAGCAGTAGGACTAGCGGGGGGGTTTACAATGAGCAGTTCTTC. This translates into CASSRTSGGVYNEQFF. V and J are TRBV12-3 or TRBV12-4 and TRBJ2-1, with TRBD2 identical over 15 bases. CDR3 size: 16 residues. With 5 bases clipped from V and 4 bases from J, the junction kept 3 bases outside the gene matches.

The chain is built from TRBV9 and TRBJ1-6; possibly TRBD1 for D (6 bases). The length of the CDR3 is 14 residues. The germline CDR1 and CDR2 sequences are SGDLS and YYNGEE. Trimming took off 5 bases at V and 7 bases at J, with 13 bases between the two ends. CDR3 protein: CASRDQGRNSPLHF. DNA of the CDR3: TGTGCCAGCAGGGACCAGGGGCGGAATTCACCCCTCCACTTT. Looking up the rest from reference TRBV9 and TRBJ1-6 gives the full variable domain: DSGVTQTPKHLITATGQRVTLRCSPRSGDLSVYWYQQSLDQGLQFLIQYYNGEERAKGNILERFSAQQFPDLHSELNLSSLELGDSALYFCASRDQGRNSPLHFGNGTRLTVT.

The rearrangement joins TRBV7-2 to TRBJ2-5; 8 nucleotides match TRBD2. Germline assignment: CDR1 SGHTA and CDR2 FQGNSA. V lost 5 bases, J lost 0 bases, and 11 bases stayed unmatched. This CDR3 has 17 amino acids. CDR3 sequence (DNA): TGTGCCAGCAGCGGCGGGACTAGACCATTATACCAAGAGACCCAGTACTTC. Protein product: CASSGGTRPLYQETQYF.

This clonotype was recorded at least ten times. CDR3 loop: CAISESGLAGGIYEQYF. The CDR3 coding sequence is TGTGCCATCAGTGAGTCCGGGCTAGCGGGGGGAATCTACGAGCAGTACTTC. The chain has TRBV10-3 and TRBJ2-7; TRBD2 matches at 11 bases. Germline CDR1 and CDR2: ENHRY and SYGVKD. V was clipped by 0 bases and J by 3 bases; unmatched bases: 7. The CDR3 has 17 amino acids.

This clonotype has more than one count but fewer than ten. The V call is TRBV12-3 or TRBV12-4, the J call TRBJ1-5, with 12 nucleotides matching TRBD1. The ends lost 6 bases at V and 1 base at J; junction bases unmatched: 7. The CDR3 is 17 residues long. The CDR3 bases are TGTGCCAGCAGCCTCTCGGGACAGGGGGCCAGCAATCAGCCCCAGCATTTT. It specifies CASSLSGQGASNQPQHF.

Points on this clonotype: A much bigger clone sits one base away, suggesting this may be a read error. V is TRBV29-1 and J is TRBJ2-1; unclear D gene. This CDR3 has 13 amino acids. V lost 7 bases to trimming and J lost 13 bases, with 23 bases between them. Germline V gene data show CDR1 as SQVTM and CDR2 as ANQGSEA. CDR3 DNA sequence: TGCAGCGCTCGTGGATTACTCCAAGAGACCCAGTTCTTC. Translating gives CSARGLLQETQFF.